This T cell receptor beta chain comes out of a study of cytomegalovirus exposure and HLA in healthy donors. Whole-study results and caveats: It has been reported that TCR beta sequences accurately predicted the HLA-A and HLA-B alleles of most subjects. Immune exposure was documented only through CMV serostatus.

V lost 5 bases to trimming and J lost 5 bases; unmatched junction nucleotides: 11. Germline CDR1 SGHTA, CDR2 FQGNSA. This CDR3 has 16 residues. Details on this clone: Its target is not known.

PCR amplification relied on 60 Vbeta primers (plus 13 Jbeta primers). Libraries were prepared by immunoSEQ multiplex PCR; TCRdb keeps only in-frame clonotypes and omits some of them. The sample lists some 180,000 clones, approximately 84% occurring once. This TCR came from a man aged 25-45 years in good health and CMV-seropositive. Input material: PBMCs. The gene calls are TRBV7-2 and TRBJ2-5; TRBD2 matches at 10 bases. CDR3 residues: CASSPKPGLAWETQYF. DNA of the CDR3: TGTGCCAGCAGCCCCAAGCCGGGACTAGCGTGGGAGACCCAGTACTTC. The variable domain in full, completed from reference TRBV7-2 and TRBJ2-5, reads GAGVSQSPSNKVTEKGKDVELRCDPISGHTALYWYRQSLGQGLEFLIYFQGNSAPDKSGLPSDRFSAERTGGSVSTLTIQRTQQEDSAVYLCASSPKPGLAWETQYFGPGTRLLVL.